A selection of T cell receptor beta chains follows, all from one sample in a study of blood T cell repertoires in COVID-19. Assay: immunoSEQ multiplex PCR; the TCRdb copy retains only in-frame clones and omits some. The repertoire holds about 21,000 clones, with around 79% as singletons. The sample taken for sequencing was peripheral blood. Receptor source: a man at least 80 years old with acute or convalescent COVID-19. Both conserved end residues are part of each CDR3. A D gene is named only where the DNA matches it firmly. Size is omitted from some rows. Given values are once, few, many or a class for expanded clones.

d_call,cdr3_length,v_call,j_call,clone_size,cdr3_aa,cdr3_nt
TRBD1,18,TRBV5-1,TRBJ2-5,once,CASSLAGFKGAKQETQYF,TGCGCCAGCAGCTTGGCCGGTTTTAAGGGGGCGAAGCAAGAGACCCAGTACTTC
NA,17,TRBV4-2,TRBJ2-1,NA,CASRSGIIQYLNNEQFF,TGTGCCAGCCGGTCCGGGATCATACAATACTTGAACAATGAGCAGTTCTTC
TRBD1,14,TRBV28,TRBJ1-2,few,CASRRDRVTYGYTF,TGTGCCAGCCGCCGGGACAGGGTAACATATGGCTACACCTTC
TRBD1,14,TRBV30,TRBJ1-2,few,CAWSVGQGAFGYTF,TGTGCCTGGAGTGTCGGGCAGGGGGCTTTTGGCTACACCTTC
NA,14,TRBV6-1,TRBJ2-1,NA,CASSVADTYNEQFF,TGTGCCAGCAGTGTAGCGGACACCTACAATGAGCAGTTCTTC
NA,14,TRBV3-1/TRBV3-2,TRBJ1-3,NA,CASSKSGTGNTIYF,TGTGCCAGCAGCAAGTCAGGCACTGGAAACACCATATATTTT
TRBD1,20,TRBV2,TRBJ1-3,NA,CASSEALRQGISRHGNTIYF,TGTGCCAGCAGTGAAGCGCTTCGACAGGGAATCTCAAGGCACGGAAACACCATATATTTT
TRBD1,15,TRBV14,TRBJ2-3,NA,CASSLRTGGTDTQYF,TGTGCCAGCAGCCTGAGGACAGGGGGCACAGATACGCAGTATTTT
TRBD2,16,TRBV4-1,TRBJ2-2,few,CASSQPGLVNTGELFF,TGCGCCAGCAGCCAACCGGGACTAGTGAACACCGGGGAGCTGTTTTTT
NA,15,TRBV5-1,TRBJ2-1,NA,CASSSGERSYNEQFF,TGCGCCAGCAGCTCCGGAGAGAGGTCCTACAATGAGCAGTTCTTC
NA,13,TRBV10-1,TRBJ2-3,once,CASSDMGRDTQYF,TGCGCCAGCAGTGACATGGGCAGAGATACGCAGTATTTT
TRBD1,15,TRBV5-4,TRBJ1-2,NA,CASSLRTGGWHGYTF,TGTGCCAGCAGCTTGCGTACAGGGGGCTGGCATGGCTACACCTTC
TRBD1,18,TRBV5-1,TRBJ2-5,NA,CASSFFTEDRGRQETQYF,TGCGCCAGCAGCTTCTTCACAGAGGACAGGGGGCGTCAAGAGACCCAGTACTTC
NA,13,TRBV30,TRBJ2-3,NA,CAWSVGGPDTQYF,TGTGCCTGGAGTGTAGGAGGCCCAGATACGCAGTATTTT
TRBD1,15,TRBV7-3,TRBJ2-6,NA,CASSLQGTGANVLTF,TGTGCCAGCAGCCTACAGGGGACTGGGGCCAACGTCCTGACTTTC
NA,12,TRBV11-2,TRBJ2-1,few,CASSRWSSRKFF,TGTGCCAGCAGCCGCTGGAGTAGCCGGAAGTTCTTC
TRBD1,15,TRBV28,TRBJ2-7,NA,CASSLSPDRAYEQYF,TGTGCCAGCAGTTTATCCCCCGACAGGGCCTACGAGCAGTACTTC
TRBD2,16,TRBV15,TRBJ2-1,NA,CATNSGRSGVYNEQFF,TGTGCCACCAATAGCGGGCGAAGTGGGGTCTACAATGAGCAGTTCTTC
NA,17,TRBV18,TRBJ1-1,NA,CASSALKSGTPNTEAFF,TGTGCCAGCTCAGCGCTAAAGTCCGGGACACCGAACACTGAAGCTTTCTTT
TRBD1,14,TRBV7-8,TRBJ2-5,few,CASSLQGVEETQYF,TGTGCCAGCAGCTTACAGGGGGTCGAAGAGACCCAGTACTTC
NA,13,TRBV9,TRBJ2-3,NA,CASSPQVVDTQYF,TGTGCCAGCAGCCCCCAGGTAGTAGATACGCAGTATTTT
TRBD1,18,TRBV10-1,TRBJ1-3,NA,CASTGGPTGGVSGNTIYF,TGCGCCAGCACCGGAGGCCCGACAGGGGGCGTATCTGGAAACACCATATATTTT
NA,13,TRBV7-2,TRBJ1-6,NA,CASSLVRDSPLHF,TGTGCCAGCAGTTTGGTACGGGATTCACCCCTCCACTTT
TRBD1,16,TRBV7-9,TRBJ1-6,NA,CASSSGTGTYNSPLHF,TGTGCCAGCAGCTCGGGGACAGGGACCTATAATTCACCCCTCCACTTT
TRBD2,19,TRBV5-3,TRBJ2-5,NA,CARSSGTGGTSGSEETQYF,TGTGCCAGAAGTTCCGGGACAGGAGGGACTAGCGGGAGTGAAGAGACCCAGTACTTC
NA,14,TRBV24-1,TRBJ2-3,few,CATSDRDNTDTQYF,TGTGCCACCAGTGACCGAGACAACACAGATACGCAGTATTTT
TRBD2,23,TRBV7-3,TRBJ2-1,NA,CASSLRRKTGLAGGSPLPNEQFF,TGTGCCAGCAGCTTAAGACGCAAAACGGGACTAGCGGGAGGTTCGCCCCTTCCCAATGAGCAGTTCTTC
NA,13,TRBV27,TRBJ1-2,few,CASRTIGDYGYTF,TGTGCCAGCAGAACGATAGGGGACTATGGCTACACCTTC
NA,16,TRBV14,TRBJ1-6,NA,CASSPEGGSYNSPLHF,TGTGCCAGCAGCCCGGAGGGTGGCTCCTATAATTCACCCCTCCACTTT
TRBD1,13,TRBV19,TRBJ2-7,NA,CASSTGGSNEQYF,TGTGCCAGTAGTACAGGGGGCTCGAACGAGCAGTACTTC
NA,16,TRBV28,TRBJ1-2,few,CASSNATTGRPYGYTF,TGTGCCAGCAGTAATGCAACGACAGGACGCCCTTATGGCTACACCTTC
NA,12,TRBV19,TRBJ2-7,NA,CASSSGSYEQYF,TGTGCCAGTAGTAGTGGCAGCTACGAGCAGTACTTC
TRBD1,12,TRBV28,TRBJ2-5,NA,CASRDRVKTQYF,TGTGCCAGCAGAGACAGGGTAAAGACCCAGTACTTC
NA,16,TRBV7-8,TRBJ1-2,NA,CASSLALVLPGYGYTF,TGTGCCAGCAGCTTAGCCCTAGTCCTTCCCGGGTATGGCTACACCTTC
NA,15,TRBV27,TRBJ2-7,NA,CASRETEDIIYEQYF,TGTGCCAGCAGAGAGACAGAGGACATTATCTACGAGCAGTACTTC
TRBD1,15,TRBV15,TRBJ1-2,NA,CATSRDTAGGGGYTF,TGTGCCACCAGCAGAGATACGGCAGGGGGCGGTGGCTACACCTTC
TRBD1,15,TRBV7-8,TRBJ1-2,NA,CASSSQGVANYGYTF,TGTGCCAGCAGCTCCCAGGGGGTCGCTAACTATGGCTACACCTTC
TRBD1,17,TRBV5-1,TRBJ1-1,NA,CASSFVPGQGENTEAFF,TGCGCCAGCAGCTTTGTCCCGGGACAGGGTGAGAACACTGAAGCTTTCTTT
NA,15,TRBV19,TRBJ1-1,once,CASSITGVRGTEAFF,TGTGCCAGTAGTATCACTGGGGTTAGGGGCACTGAAGCTTTCTTT
NA,15,TRBV27,TRBJ2-3,NA,CASSSTRLSTDTQYF,TGTGCCAGCAGTTCGACAAGATTAAGCACAGATACGCAGTATTTT
NA,15,TRBV10-2,TRBJ1-6,NA,CASRGRADTNSPLHF,TGCGCCAGCAGGGGGAGGGCTGATACTAATTCACCCCTCCACTTT
TRBD1,15,TRBV4-3,TRBJ2-7,NA,CASSQFRTGPYEQYF,TGCGCCAGCAGCCAATTTCGGACAGGTCCCTACGAGCAGTACTTC
NA,16,TRBV10-1,TRBJ1-1,NA,CASTERQSNMNTEAFF,TGCGCCAGCACCGAACGTCAGTCCAACATGAACACTGAAGCTTTCTTT
NA,15,TRBV28,TRBJ2-1,NA,CASSLYRGDYNEQFF,TGTGCCAGCAGTTTATATCGGGGAGATTATAATGAGCAGTTCTTC
NA,13,TRBV18,TRBJ1-2,NA,CASSPSSGYGYTF,TGTGCCAGCTCACCTTCTTCGGGATATGGCTACACCTTC
NA,16,TRBV20-1,TRBJ2-1,NA,CSASGGTPENYNEQFF,TGCAGTGCTAGTGGCGGGACCCCTGAGAACTACAATGAGCAGTTCTTC
TRBD2,16,TRBV4-2,TRBJ2-5,once,CASSRESGRYPETQYF,TGTGCCAGCAGCCGAGAGAGCGGGAGGTATCCCGAGACCCAGTACTTC
NA,12,TRBV7-8,TRBJ2-3,NA,CASSQTGYTQYF,TGTGCCAGCAGCCAAACGGGGTATACGCAGTATTTT
NA,15,TRBV9,TRBJ2-6,NA,CASSAYTSGANVLTF,TGTGCCAGCAGCGCCTATACCTCTGGGGCCAACGTCCTGACTTTC
TRBD1,16,TRBV20-1,TRBJ2-2,NA,CSASRQDRALAGELFF,TGCAGTGCTAGTAGACAGGACAGGGCATTGGCCGGGGAGCTGTTTTTT
TRBD2,20,TRBV27,TRBJ2-3,NA,CASSRRYGLAGASSTDTQYF,TGTGCCAGCAGTCGAAGATACGGACTAGCGGGAGCCTCTAGCACAGATACGCAGTATTTT
TRBD2,16,TRBV24-1,TRBJ2-1,NA,CATSDPSGRAKNEQFF,TGTGCCACCAGTGATCCCAGCGGGAGGGCCAAAAATGAGCAGTTCTTC
TRBD2,17,TRBV4-1,TRBJ2-5,NA,CASSPGLGAGVGETQYF,TGCGCCAGCAGCCCTGGACTAGGGGCGGGAGTGGGGGAGACCCAGTACTTC